The 23 T cell receptor beta chains listed next were all sequenced from one sample in a study of T cells in Graves' hyperthyroidism and ophthalmopathy. Template material for amplifying TCR beta CDR3 regions consisted of RNA transcripts. First-round RT-PCR with HTBI primers amplified the TCR CDR3 region. TCRdb independently ran MiXCR on the multiplex PCR reads; one entry per CDR3 protein. In the table there are roughly 290,000 distinct CDR3 sequences, more than 15% of which are singletons. Sequenced: blood. All receptors derive from an older woman with Graves' ophthalmopathy.

Comments on this clonotype: This likely comes from a read error, as the CDR3 has no conserved phenylalanine or tryptophan at its end. This rearrangement joins TRBV15 to TRBJ2-5, with D uncertain. This CDR3 is built from 15 residues. Germline V gives CDR1 LNHNV, CDR2 YYDKDF (reference sequence). The V and J ends lost 1 base and 2 bases respectively, with 11 bases between them. The CDR3 protein is CATSRAGGSQETQYL. The CDR3 nucleotides are TGTGCCACCAGCAGAGCTGGCGGCAGTCAAGAGACCCAGTACCTC.

This clonotype was detected a few times. This chain uses TRBV29-1 with TRBJ2-4; D is uncertain. V was pared by 2 bases and J by 9 bases, with 20 bases between. The CDR3 consists of 15 residues. From germline, CDR1 is SQVTM and CDR2 ANQGSEA. DNA for the CDR3: TGCAGCGTTGAATCGGCGCAGGAATGGGGTGGCATTCAGTACTTC. This sequence encodes CSVESAQEWGGIQYF.

This clonotype was detected ten times or more. The rearrangement joins TRBV7-6 to TRBJ2-7; 8 positions agree with TRBD1. The CDR3 runs 15 residues. Germline V gene data show CDR1 as SGHVS and CDR2 as FNYEAQ. With V trimmed by 5 bases and J by 2 bases, 8 bases remained unmatched. The CDR3 loop reads CASSRWTGPTYEQYF. The CDR3 nucleotides read TGTGCCAGCAGCCGCTGGACAGGGCCAACCTACGAGCAGTACTTC.

There are many counts of this clonotype. The chain has TRBV7-2 and TRBJ2-7; the match to TRBD1 covers 9 bases. V trimming: 5 bases; J trimming: 2 bases; junction bases outside the gene matches: 16. There are 18 residues in the CDR3. Germline-derived CDR1 and CDR2 are SGHTA and FQGNSA. CDR3: CASSRQPPGTGLPYEQYF. Written as DNA, the CDR3 is TGTGCCAGCAGCCGTCAACCACCCGGGACAGGGTTGCCCTACGAGCAGTACTTC.

By share of the sample, this clonotype is medium-sized. This sequence joins TRBV27 and TRBJ2-7; 9 bases match TRBD2. Trimming at V came to 6 bases and at J to 4 bases, leaving 7 bases not matched to a gene. The length of the CDR3 is 14 residues. The germline CDR1 and CDR2 sequences are MNHEY and SMNVEV (reference sequence). CDR3 residues: CASRFSGSLYEQYF. DNA of the CDR3: TGTGCCAGCAGATTTAGCGGGAGTTTATACGAGCAGTACTTC.

This chain links TRBV19 with TRBJ1-6; TRBD1 aligns across 7 bases. CDR1 is LNHDA and CDR2 is SQIVND in the germline V gene (reference sequence). This CDR3 region has 14 residues. The V segment lost 5 bases and the J segment 8 bases; nucleotides outside the gene matches: 6. CDR3 protein: CASSVRDRHSPLHF. The CDR3 nucleotides are TGTGCCAGTAGTGTCCGGGACAGACATTCACCCCTCCACTTT. Filled out from reference TRBV19 and TRBJ1-6, the complete variable domain reads DGGITQSPKYLFRKEGQNVTLSCEQNLNHDAMYWYRQDPGQGLRLIYYSQIVNDFQKGDIAEGYSVSREKKESFPLTVTSAQKNPTAFYLCASSVRDRHSPLHFGNGTRLTVT.

DNA of the CDR3: TGTGCCAGCAAAGCGCTAGGGTTCAATCCAAATGAGCAGTTCTTC. Translating gives CASKALGFNPNEQFF. The chain carries TRBV6-1 and TRBJ2-1; D is undetermined. Germline V gene sequence: CDR1 MNHNS, CDR2 SASEGT. The CDR3 loop spans 15 amino acids. Trimming pared 7 bases from V and 7 bases from J, leaving 20 bases between.

Ten or more counts support this clonotype. The chain has TRBV7-7 and TRBJ2-3; 8 bases align to TRBD1. CDR1 and CDR2 (germline): SSHAT, FNYEAQ (reference sequence). This CDR3 contains 14 residues. V was pared by 5 bases and J by 4 bases, with 5 bases of the junction left unmatched. This CDR3 is CASSATGAADTQYF. The CDR3 DNA sequence: TGTGCCAGCAGCGCGACAGGGGCCGCAGATACGCAGTATTTT.

This clonotype came up many times. The V gene is TRBV9, the J gene TRBJ2-1; tentative D call: TRBD2 (5 bases). The CDR3 is 13 residues long. Trimming left V 3 bases short and J 6 bases short, with 10 bases between. The V gene's germline CDR1 is SGDLS and CDR2 YYNGEE. Here the CDR3 DNA reads TGTGCCAGCAGCGGCGACTACCCCAATGAGCAGTTCTTC. Protein sequence: CASSGDYPNEQFF.

This clonotype was seen at least ten times. The gene calls are TRBV12-3 or TRBV12-4 and TRBJ2-1; TRBD1 might be the D (6 bases). The CDR3 is 15 residues long. Trimming stripped 5 bases from V and 7 bases from J, with 18 bases between. Here the CDR3 reads CASSTPGAFGNEQFF. CDR3 nucleotide sequence: TGTGCCAGCAGTACTCCAGGGGCCTTTGGGAATGAGCAGTTCTTC.

The V call is TRBV13, the J call TRBJ2-1; the D gene is possibly TRBD2 (6 bases). The CDR3 runs to 14 residues. CDR1 and CDR2 (germline): PRHDT, FYEKMQ (reference sequence). V was shortened by 6 bases and J by 0 bases, with 9 bases between the two germline ends. The CDR3 loop reads CASSASDSYNEQFF. For the CDR3, the DNA is TGTGCCAGCAGTGCTAGCGACTCCTACAATGAGCAGTTCTTC.

The chain employs TRBV6-1 and TRBJ1-5; tentative D call: TRBD1 (5 bases). The J call may not be correct, given that the DNA end is closer to TRBJ2-3. Germline-derived CDR1 and CDR2 are MNHNS and SASEGT. The CDR3 spans 13 residues. The CDR3: CASNRFSNQPQYF. The CDR3 DNA is TGTGCCAGCAACAGGTTTAGCAATCAGCCCCAGTATTTT.

The V and J genes are TRBV4-3 and TRBJ2-2, with a tentative D call TRBD1 (5 bases). V lost 2 bases to trimming and J lost 7 bases, with 8 bases between them. In germline, CDR1 is LGHNA, CDR2 YSLEER. CDR3 size: 13 residues. CDR3 coding DNA: TGCGCCAGCAGCCAACCTACAGGCGGGGAGCTGTTTTTT. Translating it yields CASSQPTGGELFF.

A few counts support this clonotype. The rearrangement joins TRBV9 to TRBJ2-1, with TRBD2 matching 7 bases. The junction had 9 bases not matched to a gene; V was cut back by 6 bases and J by 9 bases. This CDR3 has 13 residues. Germline V gene data show CDR1 as SGDLS and CDR2 as YYNGEE. CDR3 amino acids: CASTWAGAGEQFF. The DNA of the CDR3 is TGTGCCAGCACCTGGGCGGGAGCGGGTGAGCAGTTCTTC. Complete variable domain (other parts from reference TRBV9 and TRBJ2-1): DSGVTQTPKHLITATGQRVTLRCSPRSGDLSVYWYQQSLDQGLQFLIQYYNGEERAKGNILERFSAQQFPDLHSELNLSSLELGDSALYFCASTWAGAGEQFFGPGTRLTVL.

To note about this clonotype: This clone may be a read error of a much larger clone one base away. The chain carries TRBV10-3 and TRBJ2-1; 9 bases fit TRBD2. The germline V gene encodes CDR1 ENHRY and CDR2 SYGVKD. The CDR3 is 16 residues long. The CDR3: CAISAEREESYNEQLF. Here the CDR3 DNA reads TGTGCCATCAGTGCCGAGCGGGAGGAATCCTACAATGAGCAGCTCTTC.

At least ten counts were recorded for this clonotype. The V gene is TRBV11-2, the J gene TRBJ2-3; the match to TRBD2 covers 7 bases. V shed 0 bases and J 11 bases; nucleotides not matched to a gene: 5. The CDR3 runs 13 residues. CDR1 is SGHAT and CDR2 is FQNNGV in the germline V gene. As DNA, the CDR3 is TGTGCCAGCAGCTTAGAACGTGGGAGGGGGCAGTATTTT. Translation: CASSLERGRGQYF.

This clonotype was found once. V is TRBV4-1 and J is TRBJ1-1; D remains ambiguous. The CDR3 extends over 14 amino acids. The V end was cut by 4 bases, the J end by 3 bases, with 12 bases between. Germline assignment: CDR1 MGHRA and CDR2 YSYEKL. This chain's CDR3 is CASSLQPADTEAFF. The DNA of the CDR3 is TGCGCCAGCAGCCTCCAACCCGCCGACACTGAAGCTTTCTTT.

This rearrangement joins TRBV27 to TRBJ2-2; D gene uncertain. CDR1 MNHEY and CDR2 SMNVEV come from the germline V gene (reference sequence). Trimming stripped 6 bases from V and 0 bases from J, with 5 bases between. This CDR3 contains 13 residues. The CDR3 spells CASRHPNTGELFF. The CDR3 region has the DNA TGTGCCAGCAGACATCCGAACACCGGGGAGCTGTTTTTT.

This clonotype has a handful of counts. J is TRBJ1-3 and V is TRBV28; D gene uncertain. Deletions cut 2 bases from V and 4 bases from J, with 18 bases between. Germline V gene lookup returns CDR1 MDHEN and CDR2 SYDVKM. CDR3 length: 17 amino acids. The CDR3 nucleotides are TGTGCCAGCAGTTTACAGCCTTCAGGACCGACGGGAAACACCATATATTTT. Protein sequence: CASSLQPSGPTGNTIYF.

To note about this clonotype: It may be a read error: a sequence one base away is much more abundant. The chain is built from TRBV2 and TRBJ1-1, with TRBD1 matching 7 bases. Germline CDR1 SNHLY, CDR2 FYNNEI. This CDR3 comprises 13 residues. The V and J ends lost 8 bases and 3 bases, in that order; junction bases with no gene match: 6. CDR3 nucleotides: TGTGCCAGCCCCGACAGGGAAGACACTGAAGCTTTCTTT. It is translated as CASPDREDTEAFF.

The genes are TRBV28 and TRBJ2-2; D is unclear. CDR1 MDHEN and CDR2 SYDVKM come from the germline V gene. The length of the CDR3 is 12 residues. With 5 bases removed from V and 6 bases from J, the gap between germline ends came to 7 bases. CDR3 bases: TGTGCCAGCAGTCCCCTTCCCGGGGAGCTGTTTTTT. Its translation is CASSPLPGELFF.

This clonotype was detected many times. The gene calls are TRBV2 and TRBJ1-1; weak D call: TRBD1 (5 bases). With 8 bases removed from V and 6 bases from J, the gap between germline ends came to 19 bases. Germline V CDR1 and CDR2: SNHLY, FYNNEI. There are 14 residues in the CDR3. CDR3 in DNA: TGTGCCAGCTCTAAGGGGTCCGGGCGCGCTGAAGCTTTCTTT. It specifies CASSKGSGRAEAFF.

In this sample, this clonotype turned up many times. The gene calls are TRBV7-9 and TRBJ2-5; 9 positions match TRBD1. The CDR3 has 15 residues. The V and J ends lost 5 bases and 1 base, in that order; junction bases with no gene match: 5. Germline loops: CDR1 SEHNR, CDR2 FQNEAQ (reference sequence). CDR3 amino acids: CASSRKQGAQETQYF. As DNA, the CDR3 is TGTGCCAGCAGCCGAAAACAGGGGGCCCAAGAGACCCAGTACTTC.